This TCR beta chain was obtained from a study of blood T cell repertoires in COVID-19. Study-level background: Both acute and convalescent COVID-19 samples were obtained from the United States, Italy and Spain. Nucleic acid was either cDNA or gDNA, and it came from T cells, B-cell-depleted T cells, or PBMCs.

Germline V gene lookup returns CDR1 SGHKS and CDR2 YYEKEE (reference sequence). The CDR3 is 15 amino acids. Trimming cost V 3 bases and J 1 base, with 11 bases left between them. As originally analysed: Amplification with reference gene primers provided the estimates of nucleated cell counts. TCRdb's table, derived via immunoSEQ multiplex PCR, lists solely in-frame clones and lacks some. V and J calls and clone size are copied from that table; D and trimming were computed from the DNA. The top ten hold approximately 2% of the sample, which has about 170,000 clones, about 83% seen once. The rearrangement links TRBV5-5 to TRBJ2-1; D not certain. Sequences were obtained from peripheral blood. This receptor was taken from a woman of 80 years or more with acute or convalescent COVID-19. The CDR3, as DNA: TGTGCCAGCAGCTCGCGTGCGGAATCCTACAATGAGCAGTTCTTC. Protein sequence: CASSSRAESYNEQFF.